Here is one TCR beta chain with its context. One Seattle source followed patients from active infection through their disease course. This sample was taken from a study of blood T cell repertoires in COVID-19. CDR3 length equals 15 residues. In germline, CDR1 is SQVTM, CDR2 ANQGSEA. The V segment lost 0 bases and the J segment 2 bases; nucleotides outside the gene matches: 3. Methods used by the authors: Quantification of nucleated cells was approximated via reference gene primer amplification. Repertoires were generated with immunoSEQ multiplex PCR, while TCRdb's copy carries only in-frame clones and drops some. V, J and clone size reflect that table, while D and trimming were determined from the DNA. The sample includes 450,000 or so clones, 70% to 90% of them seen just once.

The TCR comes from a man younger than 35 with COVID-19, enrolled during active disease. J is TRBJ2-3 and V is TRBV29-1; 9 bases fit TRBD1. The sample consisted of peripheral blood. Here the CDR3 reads CSVEETGGVTDTQYF. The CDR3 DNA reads TGCAGCGTTGAAGAGACAGGGGGAGTCACAGATACGCAGTATTTT.